Following are 12 T cell receptor beta chains from one sample sequenced in a study of glioma-infiltrating T cells after dendritic cell vaccination. Assay: immunoSEQ multiplex PCR; the TCRdb copy retains only in-frame clones and omits some. The sample lists tens of thousands of clones; approximately 86% were seen once. Time point reported: after dendritic cell vaccination, including at tumor progression/relapse. The material sequenced was blood, taken after dendritic cell vaccination. The receptors derive from a human donor with glioblastoma.

CDR3 sequence reads: CASSQSGTSGKETQYF. In nucleotides, the CDR3 is TGTGCCAGCAGCCAGTCCGGGACTAGCGGAAAAGAGACCCAGTACTTC. This chain uses TRBV4-2 with TRBJ2-5; 11 nucleotides line up with TRBD2. Germline CDR1 reads LGHNA; CDR2 reads YNFKEQ. The ends lost 3 bases at V and 3 bases at J; junction bases unmatched: 6. This CDR3 region has 16 residues.

V usage is TRBV5-1 and J usage is TRBJ1-2; TRBD1 matches at 8 bases. Germline V gene data show CDR1 as SGHRS and CDR2 as YFSETQ. J was trimmed by 3 bases and V by 2 bases; bases with no gene match: 12. CDR3 length: 17 amino acids. The CDR3 DNA reads TGCGCCAGCAGCTTACAGGGGGTACGGGGTTTGGACTATGGCTACACCTTC. This sequence encodes CASSLQGVRGLDYGYTF.

This chain uses TRBV19 with TRBJ1-2, with TRBD1 matching over 7 bases. Trimming at V came to 9 bases and at J to 4 bases, leaving 8 bases not matched to a gene. CDR3 length equals 13 residues. Germline V CDR1 and CDR2: LNHDA, SQIVND (reference sequence). Here the CDR3 DNA reads TGTGCCAGCGCCCGACAGGGAAGCTATGGCTACACCTTC. It encodes CASARQGSYGYTF. The whole variable domain, remainder taken from reference TRBV19 and TRBJ1-2, is DGGITQSPKYLFRKEGQNVTLSCEQNLNHDAMYWYRQDPGQGLRLIYYSQIVNDFQKGDIAEGYSVSREKKESFPLTVTSAQKNPTAFYLCASARQGSYGYTFGSGTRLTVV.

For the CDR3, the DNA is TGTGCCAGTAGCTTTTTGATCTTAGGGGCTGAAGCTTTCTTT. Amino acids: CASSFLILGAEAFF. The rearrangement uses TRBV19 and TRBJ1-1, with D maybe TRBD1 (5 bases). The CDR3 covers 14 residues. CDR1 and CDR2 from the germline V gene are LNHDA and SQIVND (reference sequence). Trimming left V 6 bases short and J 6 bases short, with 17 bases between.

The genes are TRBV6-6 and TRBJ2-7; a weak D match, TRBD1 (6 bases). The CDR3 spans 14 residues. The V end was cut by 5 bases, the J end by 3 bases, with 14 bases between. The germline V gene has CDR1 MNHNY and CDR2 SVGAGI (reference sequence). The CDR3 nucleotides are TGTGCCAGCAGTAATCCAGAACAGGGCTACGAGCAGTACTTC. Amino acid sequence: CASSNPEQGYEQYF.

The chain has TRBV7-2 and TRBJ2-7; 9 nucleotides agree with TRBD2. Per the germline V gene, CDR1 is SGHTA and CDR2 is FQGNSA. This CDR3 comprises 15 residues. Trimming at V came to 6 bases and at J to 1 base, leaving 7 bases not matched to a gene. Here the CDR3 DNA reads TGTGCCAGCAGTCGTAGCGGGAGTGGTTCCTACGAGCAGTACTTC. This encodes CASSRSGSGSYEQYF.

Remarks on this clone: This specimen includes other DNA sequences encoding the same CDR3. The rearrangement links TRBV5-4 to TRBJ1-3, with D hard to call. Germline V lookup: CDR1 SGHNT, CDR2 YYREEE (reference sequence). This CDR3 is built from 13 residues. V was pared by 1 base and J by 4 bases, with 6 bases between. The CDR3 DNA reads TGTGCCAGCAGCTTGCCGGGGGGAAACACCATATATTTT. Protein product: CASSLPGGNTIYF. The variable domain in full, with the rest retrieved from reference TRBV5-4 and TRBJ1-3, is ETGVTQSPTHLIKTRGQQVTLRCSSQSGHNTVSWYQQALGQGPQFIFQYYREEENGRGNFPPRFSGLQFPNYSSELNVNALELDDSALYLCASSLPGGNTIYFGEGSWLTVV.

The genes are TRBV7-2 and TRBJ1-5; no reliable D call. The germline V gene encodes CDR1 SGHTA and CDR2 FQGNSA. V was cut by 5 bases and J by 6 bases, with 14 bases left in between. The CDR3 runs to 14 residues. CDR3 protein: CASSQRGTSQPQHF. The CDR3 nucleotides read TGTGCCAGCAGCCAACGGGGTACCAGTCAGCCCCAGCATTTT.

This clone came up once. The DNA of the CDR3 is TGTGCCAGTACCAGCTCCGGGACTATCATTGGCGAGCAGTACTTC. The encoded protein is CASTSSGTIIGEQYF. This chain uses TRBV19 with TRBJ2-7; 7 bases agree with TRBD2. The CDR3 is 15 amino acids. V dropped 7 bases and J dropped 6; count of bases not matched to a gene: 15. Per germline, CDR1 LNHDA and CDR2 SQIVND (reference sequence).

The genes are TRBV11-3 and TRBJ2-5; TRBD2 aligns across 11 bases. The CDR3 is made up of 17 amino acids. The germline V gene has CDR1 SGHNT and CDR2 YENEEA. The V and J ends lost 1 base and 2 bases, in that order; junction bases with no gene match: 6. For the CDR3, the DNA is TGTGCCAGCAGCTTAGCGACTAGCGGGACATCTCAAGAGACCCAGTACTTC. Translating it yields CASSLATSGTSQETQYF.

A few counts support this clone. The chain recombines TRBV5-1 with TRBJ2-7; TRBD2 matches at 12 bases. In germline, CDR1 is SGHRS, CDR2 YFSETQ. The CDR3 is 15 residues long. J gave up 3 bases and V 0 bases, and 1 base lay outside the gene matches. This chain's CDR3 is CASSLALAGGYEQYF. CDR3 coding DNA: TGCGCCAGCAGCTTGGCACTAGCGGGAGGCTACGAGCAGTACTTC. Complete variable domain (other parts from reference TRBV5-1 and TRBJ2-7): KAGVTQTPRYLIKTRGQQVTLSCSPISGHRSVSWYQQTPGQGLQFLFEYFSETQRNKGNFPGRFSGRQFSNSRSEMNVSTLELGDSALYLCASSLALAGGYEQYFGPGTRLTVT.

V usage is TRBV11-2 and J usage is TRBJ2-1, with D hard to call. The CDR3 length is 12 residues. The germline V gene encodes CDR1 SGHAT and CDR2 FQNNGV. V lost 7 bases and J lost 4, with 8 bases in between. CDR3 loop: CASTPTYNEQFF. CDR3 in DNA: TGTGCCAGCACCCCCACTTACAATGAGCAGTTCTTC.